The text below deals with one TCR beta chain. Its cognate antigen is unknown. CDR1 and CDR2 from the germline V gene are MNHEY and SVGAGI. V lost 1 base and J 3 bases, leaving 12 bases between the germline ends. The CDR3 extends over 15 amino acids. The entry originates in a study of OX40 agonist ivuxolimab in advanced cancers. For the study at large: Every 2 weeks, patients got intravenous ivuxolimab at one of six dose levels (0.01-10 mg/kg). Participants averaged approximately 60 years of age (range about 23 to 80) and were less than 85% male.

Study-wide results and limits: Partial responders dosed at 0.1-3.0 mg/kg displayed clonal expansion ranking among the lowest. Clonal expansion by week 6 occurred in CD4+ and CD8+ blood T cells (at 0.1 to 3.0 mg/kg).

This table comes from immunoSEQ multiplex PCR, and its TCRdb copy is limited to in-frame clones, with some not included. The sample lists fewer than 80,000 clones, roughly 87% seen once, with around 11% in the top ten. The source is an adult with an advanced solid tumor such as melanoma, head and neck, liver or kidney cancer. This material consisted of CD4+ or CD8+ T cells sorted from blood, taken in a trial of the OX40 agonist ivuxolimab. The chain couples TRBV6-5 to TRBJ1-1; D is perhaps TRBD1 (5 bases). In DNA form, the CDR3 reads TGTGCCAGCAGTTACTACCCAGGGCCTCACACTGAAGCTTTCTTT. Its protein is CASSYYPGPHTEAFF.